A selection of T cell receptor beta chains follows, all from one sample in a study of blood T cell repertoires in COVID-19. Some clones are missing from TCRdb's copy, which holds only in-frame ones; the method was immunoSEQ multiplex PCR. The repertoire holds some 120,000 clones, approximately 80% seen once, with approximately 0.75% in the top ten. The material sequenced was peripheral blood. The source is a woman between 65 and 79 years old with acute or convalescent COVID-19. Each CDR3 is given with its conserved first and last residue. The D gene is left open where the match is weak. Clone size appears in some rows only: once, few, many, or a class for an expanded clone.

>NA|NA|TRBV6-4|TRBJ1-2
TGTGCCAGCAGTGAGGGGGCAGGGAACTATGGCTACACCTTC
CASSEGAGNYGYTF
>NA|NA|TRBV3-1/TRBV3-2|TRBJ2-1
TGTGCCAGCAGCCGCGGGGGCTCTAGCTCCTACAATGAGCAGTTCTTC
CASSRGGSSSYNEQFF
>NA|NA|TRBV6-5|TRBJ1-2
TGTGCCAGCAGTACCCGGGGACTGAACTATGGCTACACCTTC
CASSTRGLNYGYTF
>TRBD2|NA|TRBV30|TRBJ2-1
TGTGCCTGGCTGGGACGGCGGGAGGGTGAGCAATTCTTC
CAWLGRREGEQFF
>NA|NA|TRBV6-2/TRBV6-3|TRBJ1-6
TGTGCCAGCAGTTACGAGGCTCAGGGGTTGACACCCCTCCACTTT
CASSYEAQGLTPLHF
>TRBD1|NA|TRBV9|TRBJ2-7
TGTGCCAGCAGCGTGACGACAGGGGGCAGCGAGCAGTACTTC
CASSVTTGGSEQYF
>NA|few|TRBV12-5|TRBJ1-3
TGTGCTAGTGGTTTGACCGGGAGCTCTGGAAACACCATATATTTT
CASGLTGSSGNTIYF
>NA|NA|TRBV7-6|TRBJ1-1
TGTGCCAGCAGCACGAAACAGGGTGGCAGCACTGAAGCTTTCTTT
CASSTKQGGSTEAFF
>NA|NA|TRBV29-1|TRBJ2-6
TGCAGCGTGTCAGGGTCTGGGGCCAACGTCCTGACTTTC
CSVSGSGANVLTF
>NA|NA|TRBV27|TRBJ2-5
TGTGCCAGCAGTTATAGACCAGGGACTCACCAAGAGACCCAGTACTTC
CASSYRPGTHQETQYF